The 9 T cell receptor beta chains presented below share a single source sample, sequenced in a study of shared clonotypes between healthy human individuals. The data were produced by immunoSEQ multiplex PCR, yet TCRdb's version contains in-frame clones alone and is incomplete. The sample has 2.3 million or so clones, 85% to 95% seen once; the top ten hold 0.39%. What was sequenced was naive CD4+ T cells from PBMCs. Sample subset: CD45RA+ positively selected. Source of these receptors: a man younger than 35 in good health. Some clones in this sample may be carry-over from other donors' samples.

The chain combines TRBV5-1 with TRBJ2-5; TRBD2 matches at 10 bases. The CDR3 contains 14 residues. Germline V gene sequence: CDR1 SGHRS, CDR2 YFSETQ. The V gene end was trimmed by 4 bases and the J gene end by 4 bases; junction bases not matched to a gene: 4. The CDR3 here is CASSGSGRTETQYF. As DNA, the CDR3 is TGCGCCAGCAGCGGTAGCGGGAGGACAGAGACCCAGTACTTC. The variable domain in full, completed from reference TRBV5-1 and TRBJ2-5, reads KAGVTQTPRYLIKTRGQQVTLSCSPISGHRSVSWYQQTPGQGLQFLFEYFSETQRNKGNFPGRFSGRQFSNSRSEMNVSTLELGDSALYLCASSGSGRTETQYFGPGTRLLVL.

The V and J genes are TRBV5-4 and TRBJ2-3; 9 bases agree with TRBD1. The CDR3 is 15 residues long. CDR1 is SGHNT and CDR2 is YYREEE in the germline V gene (reference sequence). V was clipped by 5 bases and J by 0 bases; unmatched bases: 4. CDR3 DNA sequence: TGTGCCAGCAGGCCCGGGACAGGGAGCACAGATACGCAGTATTTT. This gives the protein CASRPGTGSTDTQYF.

The rearrangement joins TRBV7-2 to TRBJ2-7; the D gene is possibly TRBD2 (6 bases). V lost 0 bases to trimming and J lost 1 base, with 10 bases between them. The CDR3 has 15 residues. Germline loops: CDR1 SGHTA, CDR2 FQGNSA. The CDR3 loop is CASSLAASASYEQYF. Written as DNA, the CDR3 is TGTGCCAGCAGCTTAGCGGCTAGCGCTTCCTACGAGCAGTACTTC.

The rearrangement uses TRBV19 and TRBJ2-3, with no clear D. Germline CDR1 LNHDA, CDR2 SQIVND (reference sequence). This CDR3 has 13 amino acids. The V end was cut by 2 bases, the J end by 9 bases, with 12 bases between. The CDR3 sequence is CASSISGFPTQYF. As DNA, the CDR3 is TGTGCCAGTAGTATATCCGGTTTCCCCACGCAGTATTTT.

V and J are TRBV1 and TRBJ1-2. TRBV1 is noted as a pseudogene. The CDR3 has 13 amino acids. CDR3 region: CTSSQDGDSGLAF. CDR3 DNA: TGCACCAGCAGCCAAGATGGGGACTCGGGGTTGGCCTTC.

CDR3 sequence: CASSIGGTGANVLTF. The CDR3 DNA reads as TGTGCCAGTAGTATTGGGGGAACTGGGGCCAACGTCCTGACTTTC. The chain recombines TRBV19 with TRBJ2-6, with D perhaps matching TRBD1 or TRBD2 (5 bases each). V gave up 3 bases and J gave up 2 bases, with 8 bases separating them. The length of the CDR3 is 15 residues. CDR1 LNHDA and CDR2 SQIVND come from the germline V gene (reference sequence).

The chain links TRBV27 to TRBJ1-1; 10 bases are shared with TRBD1. Trimming at V came to 3 bases and at J to 1 base, leaving 5 bases not matched to a gene. The CDR3 is 16 amino acids. Germline loops: CDR1 MNHEY, CDR2 SMNVEV (reference sequence). CDR3 sequence reads: CASSFWTGGKNTEAFF. Written as DNA, the CDR3 is TGTGCCAGCAGTTTCTGGACAGGGGGTAAGAACACTGAAGCTTTCTTT.

The rearrangement joins TRBV18 to TRBJ2-6, with D tentatively TRBD2 (6 bases). Trimming removed 4 bases from V and 17 bases from J, with 12 bases in between. Germline lookup yields CDR1 KGHSH and CDR2 LQKENI. The CDR3 sequence is 11 residues long. CDR3 amino acids: CASSRGTLVTF. The CDR3 nucleotides are TGTGCCAGCTCACGCGGGACCCTGGTGACTTTC.

The chain joins TRBV11-2 to TRBJ2-5; D not resolved. V was trimmed by 0 bases and J by 0 bases, leaving 14 bases between them. CDR1 is SGHAT and CDR2 is FQNNGV in the germline V gene. CDR3 length equals 17 residues. The CDR3 reads CASSLEVQVGYQETQYF. CDR3 coding DNA: TGTGCCAGCAGCTTAGAGGTCCAGGTGGGATACCAAGAGACCCAGTACTTC.